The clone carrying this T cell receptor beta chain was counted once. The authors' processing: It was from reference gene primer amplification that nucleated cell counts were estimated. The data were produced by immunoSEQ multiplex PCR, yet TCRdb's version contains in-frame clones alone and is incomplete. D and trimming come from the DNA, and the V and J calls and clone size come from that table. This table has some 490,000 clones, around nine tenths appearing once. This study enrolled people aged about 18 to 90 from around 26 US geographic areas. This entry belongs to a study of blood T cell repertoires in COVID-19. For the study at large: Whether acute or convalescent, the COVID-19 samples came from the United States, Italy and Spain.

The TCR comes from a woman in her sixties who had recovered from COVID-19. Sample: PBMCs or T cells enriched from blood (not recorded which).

This CDR3 reads CASTARTGNGYTF. The CDR3 bases are TGTGCCAGCACTGCTCGGACAGGGAACGGCTACACCTTC. The chain joins TRBV28 to TRBJ1-2, with 8 bases fitting TRBD1. CDR3 length: 13 residues. The germline V gene has CDR1 MDHEN and CDR2 SYDVKM. V was clipped by 7 bases and J by 8 bases; unmatched bases: 9.